This T cell receptor beta chain came from a study of T-cell memory formation after mild COVID-19. V was clipped by 1 base and J by 4 bases; unmatched bases: 7. Germline CDR1 and CDR2: SGHTA and FQGTGA. The CDR3 totals 18 residues. This clonotype was detected a few times. TCRdb re-derived calls from the 5' RACE reads in MiXCR, one entry per CDR3 protein. The data contain 180,000 or so distinct CDR3 sequences, under 14% of them singletons. This chain connects TRBV7-3 to TRBJ2-1, with 13 bases fitting TRBD2. The sample was PBMCs or a T cell subset sorted from them (not recorded which). This sequence was found in a man aged 18 to 29 who had mild COVID-19 (a few samples of this study predate the infection). Cell type and time point are not known. The CDR3 DNA sequence: TGTGCCAGCAGCTTAAGGGGCGGACTAGCGGGGGCTTACAATGAGCAGTTCTTC. This sequence encodes CASSLRGGLAGAYNEQFF.